A single T cell receptor (beta chain) is shown here with its context. The antigen is unknown. The junction and the germline gene differ at one end; a read error may be behind it. RNA and DNA were co-extracted from about 20-30 mg of unsorted bulk tissue. The sample comes from a study of tumor-infiltrating lymphocytes in primary liver carcinoma. TCR beta cDNA was reverse-transcribed from approximately 0.45 ug of total RNA. The reaction used a constant-region primer and ProtoScript II reverse transcriptase. Three rounds of nested multiplex PCR with slightly modified ARM-PCR produced TCR beta libraries. A C-beta reverse primer and TRBV1-TRBV30 forward primers served in each of the first two PCR rounds, at about 9 cycles apiece. TCRdb reprocessed the multiplex PCR reads with MiXCR, giving one entry per CDR3 protein. The sample holds about 190,000 distinct CDR3 sequences; 70% to 90% are singletons and the top ten take roughly 20%.

The CDR3 length is 15 residues. The germline V gene has CDR1 ENHRY and CDR2 SYGVKD. Notes on the study in general: Merely some 7.5-25% of top clones spanned all five tumor regions. A significantly higher top-250-clone fraction was found in tumors than in blood (p = 0.039). Whereas tumor region pairs overlapped more, tumor-adjacent and tumor-blood pairs overlapped less.

The clonotype originates from a man between 35 and 55 years old with primary liver carcinoma and hepatitis B virus infection. The rearrangement links TRBV10-3 to TRBJ2-1; tentative D call: TRBD1 (6 bases). Material for sequencing was tumor tissue from primary liver carcinoma. CDR3 nucleotides: TGTACCATCAATATCCCGGGACAAGGAGGAGTTGAGCAGTTCTTC. Translating gives CTINIPGQGGVEQFF.